A selection of T cell receptor beta chains follows, all from one sample in a study of blood T cell repertoires in COVID-19. The data were produced by immunoSEQ multiplex PCR, yet TCRdb's version contains in-frame clones alone and is incomplete. Counted here are approximately 340,000 clones, over 70% occurring once; the ten biggest clones make up around 3%. The sample was peripheral blood. The receptors derive from a young man with active or convalescent COVID-19. Both conserved end residues are part of each CDR3. Each record gives: J gene, clone size, D gene, V gene, CDR3 DNA, CDR3 protein. A D gene is named only where the DNA matches it firmly. Clone size, where shown, is once, few, many, or a class for clones that have expanded.

j_call: TRBJ2-3; clone_size: -; d_call: -; v_call: TRBV20-1; cdr3_nt: TGCAGTGCTAGTAAAACGGCTGGGACTTCCACAGATACGCAGTATTTT; cdr3_aa: CSASKTAGTSTDTQYF
j_call: TRBJ2-1; clone_size: -; d_call: -; v_call: TRBV5-1; cdr3_nt: TGCCCTTCTCCTGCGGGGTTTCGGGACTCCTACAATGAGCAGTTCTTC; cdr3_aa: CPSPAGFRDSYNEQFF
j_call: TRBJ1-2; clone_size: few; d_call: TRBD1; v_call: TRBV15; cdr3_nt: TGTGCCACCAGCAGAGATAAGGGGGCGCGCTATGGCTACACCTTC; cdr3_aa: CATSRDKGARYGYTF
j_call: TRBJ2-7; clone_size: -; d_call: -; v_call: TRBV5-1; cdr3_nt: TGCGCCAGCAGCTTGCCAAGCGCGGGTAACGAGCAGTACTTC; cdr3_aa: CASSLPSAGNEQYF
j_call: TRBJ2-1; clone_size: -; d_call: TRBD1; v_call: TRBV5-1; cdr3_nt: TGCGCCAGCAGCTTGGGGGACAGCTCCTACAATGAGCAGTTCTTC; cdr3_aa: CASSLGDSSYNEQFF
j_call: TRBJ2-1; clone_size: -; d_call: TRBD2; v_call: TRBV5-4; cdr3_nt: TGTGCCAGCAGCTTGGGGCTAGCGGGGTCTTACAATGAGCAGTTCTTC; cdr3_aa: CASSLGLAGSYNEQFF
j_call: TRBJ2-1; clone_size: -; d_call: -; v_call: TRBV7-2; cdr3_nt: TGTGCCAGCAGCCTAACTAGCTTCAATGAGCAGTTCTTC; cdr3_aa: CASSLTSFNEQFF
j_call: TRBJ2-1; clone_size: -; d_call: TRBD2; v_call: TRBV10-3; cdr3_nt: TGTGCCGTCAGGGGTAGCGGGGCCGTTTCCTACAATGAGCAGTTCTTC; cdr3_aa: CAVRGSGAVSYNEQFF
j_call: TRBJ2-7; clone_size: -; d_call: TRBD1; v_call: TRBV2; cdr3_nt: TGTGCCAGCAGTGAAGTGTTTAGGACAGGCTACGAGCAGTACTTC; cdr3_aa: CASSEVFRTGYEQYF
j_call: TRBJ1-2; clone_size: -; d_call: -; v_call: TRBV19; cdr3_nt: TGTGCCAGCGGGGGGGACTATGGCTACACCTTC; cdr3_aa: CASGGDYGYTF
j_call: TRBJ2-1; clone_size: -; d_call: TRBD1; v_call: TRBV4-3; cdr3_nt: TGCGCCAGCAGCTTTGGACAGGGGAATGGACATGAGCAGTTCTTC; cdr3_aa: CASSFGQGNGHEQFF
j_call: TRBJ1-1; clone_size: -; d_call: TRBD1; v_call: TRBV18; cdr3_nt: TGTGCCAGCTCACGCGGGACAGGGCCAGCTGAAGCTTTCTTT; cdr3_aa: CASSRGTGPAEAFF
j_call: TRBJ1-3; clone_size: -; d_call: TRBD1; v_call: TRBV5-1; cdr3_nt: TGCGCCAGCAGCTTAGGACAGGGGAGGACCATATATTTT; cdr3_aa: CASSLGQGRTIYF
j_call: TRBJ2-1; clone_size: -; d_call: TRBD1; v_call: TRBV2; cdr3_nt: TGTGCCAGCAGCCAGACAGGGAGAAATGAGCAGTTCTTC; cdr3_aa: CASSQTGRNEQFF
j_call: TRBJ2-2; clone_size: few; d_call: -; v_call: TRBV10-3; cdr3_nt: TGTGCCACCGCAGATCACACCGGGGAGCTGTTTTTT; cdr3_aa: CATADHTGELFF
j_call: TRBJ1-3; clone_size: -; d_call: -; v_call: TRBV10-3; cdr3_nt: TGTGCCATCAGTGCGTCAGCCTCTGGAAACACCATATATTTT; cdr3_aa: CAISASASGNTIYF
j_call: TRBJ1-2; clone_size: -; d_call: TRBD1; v_call: TRBV5-1; cdr3_nt: TGCGCCAGCAGCTTGGAGACAGGGGTCTATGGCTACACCTTC; cdr3_aa: CASSLETGVYGYTF
j_call: TRBJ2-2; clone_size: few; d_call: -; v_call: TRBV27; cdr3_nt: TGTGCCAGCAGTACCCCCGACTGGAACACCGGGGAGCTGTTTTTT; cdr3_aa: CASSTPDWNTGELFF
j_call: TRBJ2-2; clone_size: -; d_call: -; v_call: TRBV9; cdr3_nt: TGTGCCAGCAGCGCGGGACAGAACACCGGGGAGCTGTTTTTT; cdr3_aa: CASSAGQNTGELFF
j_call: TRBJ2-7; clone_size: -; d_call: -; v_call: TRBV5-1; cdr3_nt: TGCGCCAGCAGCTTGGATGGGGGAGGGGGCGAGCAGTACTTC; cdr3_aa: CASSLDGGGGEQYF
j_call: TRBJ1-2; clone_size: -; d_call: TRBD1; v_call: TRBV2; cdr3_nt: TGTGCCAGCAGCACAGGGGAAGGCTACACCTTC; cdr3_aa: CASSTGEGYTF
j_call: TRBJ2-5; clone_size: -; d_call: TRBD1; v_call: TRBV6-2/TRBV6-3; cdr3_nt: TGTGCCAGCAGTTACCCCCGACAGGGGAGGGAGACCCAGTACTTC; cdr3_aa: CASSYPRQGRETQYF
j_call: TRBJ2-1; clone_size: -; d_call: TRBD1; v_call: TRBV5-1; cdr3_nt: TGCGCCAGCAGCCCAGGGGACAGTTACAATGAGCAGTTCTTC; cdr3_aa: CASSPGDSYNEQFF
j_call: TRBJ2-3; clone_size: -; d_call: TRBD2; v_call: TRBV18; cdr3_nt: TGTGCCAGCTCACCACCCTTCGGGGGAGGGGCCTTTAGCACAGATACGCAGTATTTT; cdr3_aa: CASSPPFGGGAFSTDTQYF
j_call: TRBJ2-2; clone_size: -; d_call: TRBD2; v_call: TRBV29-1; cdr3_nt: TGCAGCGTCTCTACTAGCGGGAGTGTCGGGGAGCTGTTTTTT; cdr3_aa: CSVSTSGSVGELFF
j_call: TRBJ1-4; clone_size: -; d_call: -; v_call: TRBV21-1; cdr3_nt: TGTGCCAGCAGCACCTCCGGGTCCTCCTCTGTGGATAATGAAAAACTGTTTTTT; cdr3_aa: CASSTSGSSSVDNEKLFF
j_call: TRBJ1-2; clone_size: -; d_call: -; v_call: TRBV19; cdr3_nt: TGTGCCAGTAGTATTGACCCCAGGGGTACCCATGGCTACACCTTC; cdr3_aa: CASSIDPRGTHGYTF
j_call: TRBJ1-2; clone_size: -; d_call: TRBD1; v_call: TRBV11-3; cdr3_nt: TGTGCCAGCAGTCGACAGGGCTCGGGAGGCTACACCTTC; cdr3_aa: CASSRQGSGGYTF
j_call: TRBJ1-2; clone_size: -; d_call: TRBD1; v_call: TRBV6-1; cdr3_nt: TGTGCCAGCAGTGAAGGTCCAATGACAGGGTTCTATGGCTACACCTTC; cdr3_aa: CASSEGPMTGFYGYTF
j_call: TRBJ2-7; clone_size: once; d_call: -; v_call: TRBV19; cdr3_nt: TGTGCCAGTAGTACCCGACCGCCCCGCGGCGAGCAGTACTTC; cdr3_aa: CASSTRPPRGEQYF
j_call: TRBJ2-1; clone_size: -; d_call: -; v_call: TRBV7-2; cdr3_nt: TGTGCCAGCAGCTTGGGGGGACCCTCCTACAATGAGCAGTTCTTC; cdr3_aa: CASSLGGPSYNEQFF
j_call: TRBJ1-2; clone_size: -; d_call: -; v_call: TRBV4-2; cdr3_nt: TGTGCCAGCAGCCAAGGGTACAGCTATGGCTACACCTTC; cdr3_aa: CASSQGYSYGYTF
j_call: TRBJ2-7; clone_size: -; d_call: TRBD2; v_call: TRBV9; cdr3_nt: TGTGCCAGCAGCGTAGCGTCTAGCGGGGGAACAACCTACGAGCAGTACTTC; cdr3_aa: CASSVASSGGTTYEQYF
j_call: TRBJ2-7; clone_size: -; d_call: -; v_call: TRBV28; cdr3_nt: TGTGCCAGCAGCGACGGACAGTTCCCCTACGAGCAGTACTTC; cdr3_aa: CASSDGQFPYEQYF
j_call: TRBJ2-1; clone_size: -; d_call: TRBD2; v_call: TRBV4-3; cdr3_nt: TGCGCCAGCAGCCAAGACGGGCCTAGCGGGAGAGTCAATGAGCAGTTCTTC; cdr3_aa: CASSQDGPSGRVNEQFF
j_call: TRBJ2-2; clone_size: few; d_call: TRBD1; v_call: TRBV24-1; cdr3_nt: TGTGCCACCAGTGATCGGGACAGAAGCCCCGGGGAGCTGTTTTTT; cdr3_aa: CATSDRDRSPGELFF
j_call: TRBJ1-3; clone_size: -; d_call: -; v_call: TRBV10-3; cdr3_nt: TGTGCCATCAGTGGGGCCCCGCTGGACACCATATATTTT; cdr3_aa: CAISGAPLDTIYF
j_call: TRBJ2-7; clone_size: -; d_call: TRBD2; v_call: TRBV3-1/TRBV3-2; cdr3_nt: TGTGCCAGCAGCTCTACTTTTAGCGGGGGGGTTTCCTACGAGCAGTACTTC; cdr3_aa: CASSSTFSGGVSYEQYF
j_call: TRBJ2-7; clone_size: -; d_call: TRBD1; v_call: TRBV18; cdr3_nt: TGTGCCAGCTCACCCGGGACAGGGATCAACGAGCAGTACTTC; cdr3_aa: CASSPGTGINEQYF
j_call: TRBJ2-7; clone_size: -; d_call: -; v_call: TRBV5-1; cdr3_nt: TGCGCCAGCAGCGTTTCAGGGATAGCCTACGAGCAGTACTTC; cdr3_aa: CASSVSGIAYEQYF
j_call: TRBJ2-2; clone_size: -; d_call: TRBD1; v_call: TRBV7-8; cdr3_nt: TGTGCCAGCAGGCAGGGACAGGGGGCCGGGGAGCTGTTTTTT; cdr3_aa: CASRQGQGAGELFF
j_call: TRBJ2-7; clone_size: -; d_call: -; v_call: TRBV11-1; cdr3_nt: TGTGCCAGCAGCTTAGCAGGCGGGTGGAGCTCCTACGAGCAGTACTTC; cdr3_aa: CASSLAGGWSSYEQYF
j_call: TRBJ2-1; clone_size: -; d_call: TRBD2; v_call: TRBV19; cdr3_nt: TGTGCCAGTACCCCCCTAGCGGGCAATGACAATGAGCAGTTCTTC; cdr3_aa: CASTPLAGNDNEQFF
j_call: TRBJ2-3; clone_size: -; d_call: -; v_call: TRBV18; cdr3_nt: TGTGCCAGCTCCCCGCGCGGAGGTCAGGATACGCAGTATTTT; cdr3_aa: CASSPRGGQDTQYF
j_call: TRBJ2-2; clone_size: -; d_call: TRBD1; v_call: TRBV18; cdr3_nt: TGTGCCAGCTCACCTCGGGACAGGGGCGCGACCGGGGAGCTGTTTTTT; cdr3_aa: CASSPRDRGATGELFF
j_call: TRBJ2-3; clone_size: -; d_call: TRBD1; v_call: TRBV11-3; cdr3_nt: TGTGCCAGCAGCGCCGGGACAGTAGCCACAGATACGCAGTATTTT; cdr3_aa: CASSAGTVATDTQYF
j_call: TRBJ1-3; clone_size: -; d_call: -; v_call: TRBV2; cdr3_nt: TGTGCCAGCAGCCTCTATGGAAACACCATATATTTT; cdr3_aa: CASSLYGNTIYF
j_call: TRBJ1-1; clone_size: -; d_call: -; v_call: TRBV3-1/TRBV3-2; cdr3_nt: TGTGCCAGCAGCCAAGCAAACTCTGGCGGTGAAGCTTTCTTT; cdr3_aa: CASSQANSGGEAFF